The present entry profiles one TCR beta chain with its context. Its target is not known. This entry belongs to a study of STAT5B mutations in CD4+ large granular lymphocyte leukemia. Only in-frame clones appear in the TCRdb table, and some are missing; sequencing was by immunoSEQ multiplex PCR. The data show about 20,000 clones, under 80% seen once. Notes on the study in general: About a quarter of private leukemic clonotypes occurred rarely in other patients' non-leukemic repertoires.

After removal of 0 bases from V and 2 bases from J, the junction contained 4 bases not matched to a gene. Germline V gene data show CDR1 as LGHNA and CDR2 as YNFKEQ. This CDR3 spans 15 amino acids. Specimen: CD4+ T cells from blood buffy coats. The chain recombines TRBV4-2 with TRBJ2-7; 7 bases map to TRBD1. This sequence was found in a human donor in good health. CDR3 DNA sequence: TGTGCCAGCAGCCAAGAGAGACAGGGTCCCTACGAGCAGTACTTC. Its protein product is CASSQERQGPYEQYF.